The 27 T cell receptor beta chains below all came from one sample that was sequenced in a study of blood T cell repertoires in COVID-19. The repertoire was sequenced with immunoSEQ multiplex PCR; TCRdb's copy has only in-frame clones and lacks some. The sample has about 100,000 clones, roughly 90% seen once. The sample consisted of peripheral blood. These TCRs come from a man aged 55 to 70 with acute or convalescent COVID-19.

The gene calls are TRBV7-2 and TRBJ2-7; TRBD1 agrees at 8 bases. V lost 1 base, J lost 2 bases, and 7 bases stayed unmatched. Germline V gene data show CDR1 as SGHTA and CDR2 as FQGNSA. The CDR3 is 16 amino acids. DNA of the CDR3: TGTGCCAGCAGCTTAGTAAGCTGGACAGGGACCTACGAGCAGTACTTC. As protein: CASSLVSWTGTYEQYF. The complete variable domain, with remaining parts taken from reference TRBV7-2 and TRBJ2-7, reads GAGVSQSPSNKVTEKGKDVELRCDPISGHTALYWYRQSLGQGLEFLIYFQGNSAPDKSGLPSDRFSAERTGGSVSTLTIQRTQQEDSAVYLCASSLVSWTGTYEQYFGPGTRLTVT.

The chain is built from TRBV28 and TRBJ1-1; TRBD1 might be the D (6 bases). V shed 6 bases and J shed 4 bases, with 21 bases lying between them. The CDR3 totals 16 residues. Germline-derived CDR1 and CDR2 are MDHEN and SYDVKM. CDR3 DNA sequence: TGTGCCAGCAGAGTTTCCGGGGGGGGCGTGGGCACTGAAGCTTTCTTT. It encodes CASRVSGGGVGTEAFF.

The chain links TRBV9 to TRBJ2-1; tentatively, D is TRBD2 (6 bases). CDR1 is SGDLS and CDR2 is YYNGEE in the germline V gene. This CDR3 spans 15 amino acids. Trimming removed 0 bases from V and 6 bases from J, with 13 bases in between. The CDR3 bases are TGTGCCAGCAGCGTAGCTGGACTACCCGGCAATGAGCAGTTCTTC. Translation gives CASSVAGLPGNEQFF.

The DNA for the CDR3 is TGCGCCAGCAGCCAAGGGCGACTAGCGGGGCTGAACACCGGGGAGCTGTTTTTT. Protein sequence: CASSQGRLAGLNTGELFF. The V gene is TRBV4-1, the J gene TRBJ2-2; 11 bases match TRBD2. The CDR3 has 18 residues. Germline V gene lookup returns CDR1 MGHRA and CDR2 YSYEKL. V gave up 1 base and J gave up 1 base; unmatched junction bases: 5.

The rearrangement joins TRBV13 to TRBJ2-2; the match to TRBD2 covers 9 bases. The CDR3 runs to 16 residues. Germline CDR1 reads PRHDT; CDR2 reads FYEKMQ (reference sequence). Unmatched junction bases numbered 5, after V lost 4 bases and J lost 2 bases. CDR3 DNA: TGTGCCAGCAGCTGGAGACTAGCGGAAAACACCGGGGAGCTGTTTTTT. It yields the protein CASSWRLAENTGELFF. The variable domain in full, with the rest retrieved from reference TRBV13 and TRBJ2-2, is AAGVIQSPRHLIKEKRETATLKCYPIPRHDTVYWYQQGPGQDPQFLISFYEKMQSDKGSIPDRFSAQQFSDYHSELNMSSLELGDSALYFCASSWRLAENTGELFFGEGSRLTVL.

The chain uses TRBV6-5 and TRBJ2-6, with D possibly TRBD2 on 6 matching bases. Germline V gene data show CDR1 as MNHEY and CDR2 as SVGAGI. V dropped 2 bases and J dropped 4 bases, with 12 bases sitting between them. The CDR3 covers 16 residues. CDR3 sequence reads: CASSYLRGSGANVLTF. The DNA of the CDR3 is TGTGCCAGCAGTTACCTCCGGGGGTCCGGGGCCAACGTCCTGACTTTC.

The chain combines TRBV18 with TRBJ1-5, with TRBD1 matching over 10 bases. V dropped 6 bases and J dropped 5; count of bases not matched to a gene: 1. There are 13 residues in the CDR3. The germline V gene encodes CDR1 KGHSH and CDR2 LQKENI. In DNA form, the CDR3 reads TGTGCCAGCTCCGGGACAGGGGATCAGCCCCAGCATTTT. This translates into CASSGTGDQPQHF.

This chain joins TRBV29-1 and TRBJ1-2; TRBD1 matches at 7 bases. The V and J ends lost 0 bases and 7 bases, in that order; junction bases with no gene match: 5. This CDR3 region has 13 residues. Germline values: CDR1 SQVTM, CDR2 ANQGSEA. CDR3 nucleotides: TGCAGCGTTGAAGAACCGACAGGGCCTGGCTACACCTTC. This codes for CSVEEPTGPGYTF.

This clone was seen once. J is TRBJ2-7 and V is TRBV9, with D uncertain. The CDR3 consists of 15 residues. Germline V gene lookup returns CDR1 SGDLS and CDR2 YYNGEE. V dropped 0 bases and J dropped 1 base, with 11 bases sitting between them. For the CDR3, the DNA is TGTGCCAGCAGCGTAGTGTCCAATTTTTCCTACGAGCAGTACTTC. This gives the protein CASSVVSNFSYEQYF.

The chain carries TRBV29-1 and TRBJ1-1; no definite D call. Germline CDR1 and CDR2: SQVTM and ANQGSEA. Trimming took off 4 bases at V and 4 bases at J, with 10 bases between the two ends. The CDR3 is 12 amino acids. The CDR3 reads CSVGEGSTEAFF. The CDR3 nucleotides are TGCAGCGTTGGCGAGGGATCCACTGAAGCTTTCTTT.

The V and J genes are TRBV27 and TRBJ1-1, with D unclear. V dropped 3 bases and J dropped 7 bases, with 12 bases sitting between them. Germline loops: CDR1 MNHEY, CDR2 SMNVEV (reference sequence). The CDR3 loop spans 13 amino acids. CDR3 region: CASSFVRGNEAFF. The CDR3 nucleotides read TGTGCCAGCAGTTTTGTACGAGGCAATGAAGCTTTCTTT.

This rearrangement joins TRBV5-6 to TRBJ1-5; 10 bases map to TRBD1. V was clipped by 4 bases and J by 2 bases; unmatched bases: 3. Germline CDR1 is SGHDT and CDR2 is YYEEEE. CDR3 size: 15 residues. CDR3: CASSLGQGGNQPQHF. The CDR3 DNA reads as TGTGCCAGCAGCCTCGGACAGGGGGGCAATCAGCCCCAGCATTTT. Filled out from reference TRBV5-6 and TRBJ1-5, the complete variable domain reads DAGVTQSPTHLIKTRGQQVTLRCSPKSGHDTVSWYQQALGQGPQFIFQYYEEEERQRGNFPDRFSGHQFPNYSSELNVNALLLGDSALYLCASSLGQGGNQPQHFGDGTRLSIL.

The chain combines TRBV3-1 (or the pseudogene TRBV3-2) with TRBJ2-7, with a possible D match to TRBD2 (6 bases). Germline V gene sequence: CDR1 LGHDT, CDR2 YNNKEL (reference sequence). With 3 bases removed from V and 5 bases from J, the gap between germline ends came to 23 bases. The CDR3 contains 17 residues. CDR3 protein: CASSQYNLAETCHEQYF. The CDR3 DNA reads TGTGCCAGCAGCCAGTACAACTTAGCGGAGACGTGCCACGAGCAGTACTTC.

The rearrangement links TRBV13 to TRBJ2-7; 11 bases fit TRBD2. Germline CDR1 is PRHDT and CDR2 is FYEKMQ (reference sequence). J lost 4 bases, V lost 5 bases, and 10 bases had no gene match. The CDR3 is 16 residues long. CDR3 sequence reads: CASSQLLAGGPYEQYF. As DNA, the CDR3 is TGTGCCAGCAGCCAGCTCTTAGCGGGAGGGCCGTACGAGCAGTACTTC.

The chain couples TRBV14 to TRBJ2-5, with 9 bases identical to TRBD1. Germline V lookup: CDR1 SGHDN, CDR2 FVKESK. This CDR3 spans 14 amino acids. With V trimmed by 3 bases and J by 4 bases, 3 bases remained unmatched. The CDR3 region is CASSQDRGRETQYF. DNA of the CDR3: TGTGCCAGCAGCCAGGACAGGGGCAGAGAGACCCAGTACTTC.

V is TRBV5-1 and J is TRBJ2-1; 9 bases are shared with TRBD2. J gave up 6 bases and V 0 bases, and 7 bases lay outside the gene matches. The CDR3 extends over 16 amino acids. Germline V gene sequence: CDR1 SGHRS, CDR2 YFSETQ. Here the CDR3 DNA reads TGCGCCAGCAGCTTGGCCCCTAGCGGGATAGGCAATGAGCAGTTCTTC. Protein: CASSLAPSGIGNEQFF.

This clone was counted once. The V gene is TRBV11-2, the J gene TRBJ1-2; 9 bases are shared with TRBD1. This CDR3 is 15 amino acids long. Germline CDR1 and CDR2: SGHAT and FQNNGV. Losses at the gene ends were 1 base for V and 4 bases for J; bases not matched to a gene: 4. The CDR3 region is CASSLGRDRAYGYTF. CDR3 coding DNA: TGTGCCAGCAGCTTAGGCCGGGACAGGGCCTATGGCTACACCTTC. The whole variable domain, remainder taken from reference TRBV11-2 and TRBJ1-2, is EAGVAQSPRYKIIEKRQSVAFWCNPISGHATLYWYQQILGQGPKLLIQFQNNGVVDDSQLPKDRFSAERLKGVDSTLKIQPAKLEDSAVYLCASSLGRDRAYGYTFGSGTRLTVV.

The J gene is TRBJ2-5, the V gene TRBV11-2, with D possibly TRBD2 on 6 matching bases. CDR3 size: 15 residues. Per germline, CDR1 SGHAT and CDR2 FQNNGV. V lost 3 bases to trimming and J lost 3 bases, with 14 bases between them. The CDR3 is CASSLDGTHEETQYF. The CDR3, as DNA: TGTGCCAGCAGCTTGGACGGGACTCACGAAGAGACCCAGTACTTC. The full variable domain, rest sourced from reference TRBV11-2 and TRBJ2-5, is EAGVAQSPRYKIIEKRQSVAFWCNPISGHATLYWYQQILGQGPKLLIQFQNNGVVDDSQLPKDRFSAERLKGVDSTLKIQPAKLEDSAVYLCASSLDGTHEETQYFGPGTRLLVL.

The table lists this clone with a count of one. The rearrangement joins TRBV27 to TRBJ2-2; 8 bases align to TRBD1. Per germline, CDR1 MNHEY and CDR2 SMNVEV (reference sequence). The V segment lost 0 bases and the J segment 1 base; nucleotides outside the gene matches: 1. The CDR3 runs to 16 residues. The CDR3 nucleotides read TGTGCCAGCAGTTTATCCGGACAGGGGAACACCGGGGAGCTGTTTTTT. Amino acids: CASSLSGQGNTGELFF.

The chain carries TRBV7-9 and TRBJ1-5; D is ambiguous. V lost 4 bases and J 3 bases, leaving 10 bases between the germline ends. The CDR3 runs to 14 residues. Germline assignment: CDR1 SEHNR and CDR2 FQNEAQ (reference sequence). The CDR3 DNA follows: TGTGCCAGCAGCTCTAACAGACCCAATCAGCCCCAGCATTTT. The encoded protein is CASSSNRPNQPQHF.

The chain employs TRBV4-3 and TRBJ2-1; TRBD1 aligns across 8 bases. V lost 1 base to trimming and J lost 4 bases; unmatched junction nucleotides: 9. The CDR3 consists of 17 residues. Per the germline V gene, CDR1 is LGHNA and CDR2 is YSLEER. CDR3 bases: TGCGCCAGCAGCCAAGCCCCGGACAGGGAGCTTTACAATGAGCAGTTCTTC. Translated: CASSQAPDRELYNEQFF.

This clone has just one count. For the CDR3, the DNA is TGTGCCAGCAGTCCCCGGGACTTCTACAATGAGCAGTTCTTC. Its translation is CASSPRDFYNEQFF. This chain links TRBV27 with TRBJ2-1; tentative D call: TRBD2 (6 bases). Trimming took 5 bases from V and 3 from J, leaving 11 bases between them. In germline, CDR1 is MNHEY, CDR2 SMNVEV (reference sequence). The CDR3 is 14 residues long.

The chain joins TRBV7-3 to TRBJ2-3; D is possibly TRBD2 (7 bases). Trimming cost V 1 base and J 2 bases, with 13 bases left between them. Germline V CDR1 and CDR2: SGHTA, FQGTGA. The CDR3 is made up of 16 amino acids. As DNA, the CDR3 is TGTGCCAGCAGCTTAATTGGGGGGGCGCACACAGATACGCAGTATTTT. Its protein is CASSLIGGAHTDTQYF.

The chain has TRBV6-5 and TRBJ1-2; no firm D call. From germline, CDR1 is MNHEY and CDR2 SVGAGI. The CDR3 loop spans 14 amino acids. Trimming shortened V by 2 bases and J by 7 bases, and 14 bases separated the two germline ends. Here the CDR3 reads CASSYRPEARGYTF. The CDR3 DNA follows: TGTGCCAGCAGTTACCGGCCAGAGGCACGTGGCTACACCTTC.

The CDR3 coding sequence is TGTGCCAGCAGCCGCTCTTCGACAGGGCTAAAAAACATTCAGTACTTC. This sequence encodes CASSRSSTGLKNIQYF. The chain joins TRBV7-2 to TRBJ2-4; TRBD1 matches 7 bases. CDR3 length equals 16 residues. CDR1 is SGHTA and CDR2 is FQGNSA in the germline V gene. V lost 5 bases and J lost 4; bases outside the gene matches: 11.

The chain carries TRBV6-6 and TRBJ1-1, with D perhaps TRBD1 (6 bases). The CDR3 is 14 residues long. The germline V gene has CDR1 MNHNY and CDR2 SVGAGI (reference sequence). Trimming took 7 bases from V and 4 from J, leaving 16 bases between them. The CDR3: CASTVGGAGTEAFF. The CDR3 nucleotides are TGTGCCAGCACCGTCGGGGGGGCGGGCACTGAAGCTTTCTTT.

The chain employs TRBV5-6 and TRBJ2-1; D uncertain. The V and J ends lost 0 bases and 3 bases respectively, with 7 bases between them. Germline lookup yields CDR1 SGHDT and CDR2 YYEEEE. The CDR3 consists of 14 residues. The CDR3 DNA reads TGTGCCAGCAGCTTGGCCGTTTACTACAATGAGCAGTTCTTC. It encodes CASSLAVYYNEQFF.